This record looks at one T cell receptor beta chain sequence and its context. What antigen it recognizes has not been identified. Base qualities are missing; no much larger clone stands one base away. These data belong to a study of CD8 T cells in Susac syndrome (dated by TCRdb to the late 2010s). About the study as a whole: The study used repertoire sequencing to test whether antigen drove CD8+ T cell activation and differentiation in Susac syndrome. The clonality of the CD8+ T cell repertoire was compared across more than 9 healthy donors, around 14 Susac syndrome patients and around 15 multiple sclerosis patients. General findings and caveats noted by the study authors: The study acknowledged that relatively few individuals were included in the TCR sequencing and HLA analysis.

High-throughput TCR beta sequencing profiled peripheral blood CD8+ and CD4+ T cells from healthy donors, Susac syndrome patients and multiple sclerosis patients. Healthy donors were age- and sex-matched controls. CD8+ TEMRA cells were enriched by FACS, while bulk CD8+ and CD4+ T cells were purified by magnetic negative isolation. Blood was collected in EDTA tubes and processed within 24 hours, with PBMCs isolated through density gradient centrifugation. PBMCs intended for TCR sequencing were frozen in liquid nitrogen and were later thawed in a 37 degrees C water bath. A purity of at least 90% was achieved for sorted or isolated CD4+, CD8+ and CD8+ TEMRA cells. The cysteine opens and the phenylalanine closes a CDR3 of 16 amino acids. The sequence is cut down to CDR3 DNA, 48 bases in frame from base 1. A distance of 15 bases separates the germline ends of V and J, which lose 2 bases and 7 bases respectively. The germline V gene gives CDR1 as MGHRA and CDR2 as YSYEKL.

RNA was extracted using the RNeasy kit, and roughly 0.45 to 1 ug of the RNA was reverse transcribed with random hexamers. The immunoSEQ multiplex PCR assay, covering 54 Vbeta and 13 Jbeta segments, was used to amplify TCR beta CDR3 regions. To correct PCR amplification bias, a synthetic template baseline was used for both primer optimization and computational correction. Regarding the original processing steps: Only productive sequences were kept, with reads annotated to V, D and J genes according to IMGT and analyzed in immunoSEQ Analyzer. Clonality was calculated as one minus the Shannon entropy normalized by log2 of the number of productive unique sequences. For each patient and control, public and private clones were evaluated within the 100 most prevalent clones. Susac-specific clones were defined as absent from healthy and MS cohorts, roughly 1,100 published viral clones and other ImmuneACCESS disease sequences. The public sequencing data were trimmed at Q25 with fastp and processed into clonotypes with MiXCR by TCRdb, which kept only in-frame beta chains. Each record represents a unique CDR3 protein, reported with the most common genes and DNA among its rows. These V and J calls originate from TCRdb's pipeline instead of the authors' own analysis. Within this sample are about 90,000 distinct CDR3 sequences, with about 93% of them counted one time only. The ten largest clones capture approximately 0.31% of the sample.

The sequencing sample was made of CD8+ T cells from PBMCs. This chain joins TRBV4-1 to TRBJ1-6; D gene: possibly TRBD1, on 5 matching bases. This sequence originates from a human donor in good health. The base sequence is TGCGCCAGCAGCCAAACCATTACGACAGCAAATTCACCCCTCCACTTT. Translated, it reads CASSQTITTANSPLHF.